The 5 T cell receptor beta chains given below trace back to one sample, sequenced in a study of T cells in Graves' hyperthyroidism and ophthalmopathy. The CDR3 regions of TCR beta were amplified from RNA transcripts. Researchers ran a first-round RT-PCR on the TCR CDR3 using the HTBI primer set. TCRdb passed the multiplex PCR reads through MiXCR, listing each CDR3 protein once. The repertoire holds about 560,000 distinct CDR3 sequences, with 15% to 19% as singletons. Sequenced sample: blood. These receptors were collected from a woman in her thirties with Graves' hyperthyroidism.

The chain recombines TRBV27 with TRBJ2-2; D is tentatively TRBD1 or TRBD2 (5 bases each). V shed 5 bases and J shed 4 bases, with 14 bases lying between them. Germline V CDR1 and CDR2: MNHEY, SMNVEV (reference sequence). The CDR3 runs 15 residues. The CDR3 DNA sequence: TGTGCCAGCAGTAACTCGGGACCTCTCACCGGGGAGCTGTTTTTT. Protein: CASSNSGPLTGELFF.

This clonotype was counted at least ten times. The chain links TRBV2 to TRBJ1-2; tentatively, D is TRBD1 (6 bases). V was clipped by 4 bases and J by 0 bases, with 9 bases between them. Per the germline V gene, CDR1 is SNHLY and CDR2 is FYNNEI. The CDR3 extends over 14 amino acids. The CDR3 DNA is TGTGCCAGCAGTGGAAGGGGGACTAACTATGGCTACACCTTC. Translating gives CASSGRGTNYGYTF.

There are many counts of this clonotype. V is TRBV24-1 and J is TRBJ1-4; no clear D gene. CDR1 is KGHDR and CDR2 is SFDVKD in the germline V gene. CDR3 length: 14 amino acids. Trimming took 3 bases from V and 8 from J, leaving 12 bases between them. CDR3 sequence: CATSDEPGNEKLFF. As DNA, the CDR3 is TGTGCCACCAGTGATGAACCGGGGAACGAAAAACTGTTTTTT.

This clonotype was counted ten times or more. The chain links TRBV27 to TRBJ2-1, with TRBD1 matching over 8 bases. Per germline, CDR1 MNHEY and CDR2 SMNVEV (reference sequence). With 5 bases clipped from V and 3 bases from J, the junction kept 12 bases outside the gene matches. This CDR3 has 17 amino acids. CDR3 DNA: TGTGCCAGCAGTCTCTCCAGGGGGCGGGATTTCTACAATGAGCAGTTCTTC. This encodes CASSLSRGRDFYNEQFF.

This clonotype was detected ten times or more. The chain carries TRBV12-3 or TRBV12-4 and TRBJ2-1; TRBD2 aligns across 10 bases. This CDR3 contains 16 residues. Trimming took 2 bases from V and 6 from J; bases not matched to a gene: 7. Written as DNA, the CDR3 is TGTGCCAGCAGTTTAACCCTAGCGGGAGCTGGCAATGAGCAGTTCTTC. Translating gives CASSLTLAGAGNEQFF.